These 21 T cell receptor beta chains were all obtained from the same sample, sequenced in a study of T cell responses to AZD1222 COVID-19 vaccine. Only in-frame clones appear in the TCRdb table, and some are missing; sequencing was by immunoSEQ multiplex PCR. This sample has just under 150,000 clones, with approximately 90% found just once. Sequencing was performed on peripheral blood, taken 28 days after the second AZD1222 dose. These receptors all come from an adult who received the AZD1222 COVID-19 vaccine.

This chain links TRBV11-3 with TRBJ2-5; D might be TRBD1 or TRBD2, each matching 5 bases. The CDR3 extends over 12 amino acids. Germline assignment: CDR1 SGHNT and CDR2 YENEEA. Trimming left V 6 bases short and J 5 bases short, with 10 bases between. The CDR3 DNA is TGTGCCAGCAGAGGGACGGGGGAGACCCAGTACTTC. It codes for CASRGTGETQYF.

The chain uses TRBV28 and TRBJ1-5; TRBD1 might be the D (6 bases). V was shortened by 2 bases and J by 3 bases, with 11 bases between the two germline ends. The CDR3 extends over 15 amino acids. The germline V gene has CDR1 MDHEN and CDR2 SYDVKM. The CDR3 DNA reads as TGTGCCAGCAGTTTACCCCAGGGGTTCAATCAGCCCCAGCATTTT. Its protein is CASSLPQGFNQPQHF.

The sample holds one count of this clone. The chain employs TRBV5-4 and TRBJ1-2, with TRBD1 as a possible D gene (6 bases). The CDR3 spans 13 residues. Germline CDR1 and CDR2: SGHNT and YYREEE (reference sequence). Trimming stripped 6 bases from V and 4 bases from J, with 13 bases between. CDR3 sequence reads: CASIPGHGYGYTF. The CDR3 DNA is TGTGCCAGCATACCGGGACACGGCTATGGCTACACCTTC.

The rearrangement joins TRBV28 to TRBJ1-2, with 9 nucleotides matching TRBD1. Germline V gene lookup returns CDR1 MDHEN and CDR2 SYDVKM. The CDR3 is 16 residues long. Trimming at V came to 4 bases and at J to 2 bases, leaving 8 bases not matched to a gene. CDR3 sequence reads: CASSWSGQGLNYGYTF. The CDR3 coding sequence is TGTGCCAGCAGTTGGTCGGGACAGGGTCTGAACTATGGCTACACCTTC.

This clone came up a few times. The CDR3 coding sequence is TGTGCCAGCAGCAAGGGGGACCGGATAGGCTACACCTTC. Protein product: CASSKGDRIGYTF. The chain has TRBV21-1 and TRBJ1-2. TRBV21-1 is a pseudogene segment. The CDR3 sequence is 13 residues long.

This sequence joins TRBV11-1 and TRBJ2-5; 10 nucleotides align to TRBD1. The germline gives CDR1 SGHAT, CDR2 FQDESV (reference sequence). The CDR3 totals 14 residues. After removal of 10 bases from V and 5 bases from J, the junction contained 10 bases not matched to a gene. The CDR3 DNA is TGTGCCACCTCAATGACAGGGGGCACGGAGACCCAGTACTTC. Its translation is CATSMTGGTETQYF.

V usage is TRBV2 and J usage is TRBJ1-5, with TRBD1 identical over 8 bases. The germline V gene has CDR1 SNHLY and CDR2 FYNNEI. This CDR3 region has 15 residues. With 6 bases clipped from V and 2 bases from J, the junction kept 6 bases outside the gene matches. CDR3 residues: CASSGDRSGNQPQHF. DNA of the CDR3: TGTGCCAGCAGCGGGGACAGGTCCGGCAATCAGCCCCAGCATTTT.

The rearrangement joins TRBV19 to TRBJ1-1, with 11 bases lining up with TRBD1. Germline V CDR1 and CDR2: LNHDA, SQIVND (reference sequence). V lost 10 bases, J lost 6 bases, and 13 bases stayed unmatched. The CDR3 is made up of 15 amino acids. CDR3 nucleotides: TGTGCCACGACCCGGGACAGGGGGTCCCAGGCTGAAGCTTTCTTT. Encoded protein: CATTRDRGSQAEAFF.

The chain is built from TRBV7-2 and TRBJ1-3, with 7 bases aligning to TRBD1. Germline-derived CDR1 and CDR2 are SGHTA and FQGNSA. The CDR3 has 17 residues. The V gene end was trimmed by 4 bases and the J gene end by 0 bases; junction bases not matched to a gene: 9. CDR3 DNA sequence: TGTGCCAGCAGCTCCACCGGGACAGCCTACTCTGGAAACACCATATATTTT. Translating it yields CASSSTGTAYSGNTIYF.

The V and J genes are TRBV6-5 and TRBJ2-7; D perhaps matches TRBD1 (6 bases). This CDR3 comprises 11 residues. V dropped 10 bases and J dropped 2 bases, with 9 bases sitting between them. Germline CDR1 is MNHEY and CDR2 is SVGAGI. The CDR3 loop reads CATRQAYEQYF. The CDR3 coding sequence is TGTGCCACCAGACAGGCCTACGAGCAGTACTTC.

This clone was seen only once. The chain combines TRBV6-4 with TRBJ1-1; 12 bases match TRBD1. CDR1 is MRHNA and CDR2 is SNTAGT in the germline V gene. The CDR3 contains 17 residues. The V and J ends lost 8 bases and 1 base, in that order; junction bases with no gene match: 11. The CDR3 region has the DNA TGTGCCAGCCCACGGGACAGGGGGCCGGGCGGGAACACTGAAGCTTTCTTT. This codes for CASPRDRGPGGNTEAFF.

The rearrangement uses TRBV7-2 and TRBJ1-1; possibly TRBD1 for D (6 bases). Trimming removed 7 bases from V and 6 bases from J, with 15 bases in between. Germline loops: CDR1 SGHTA, CDR2 FQGNSA. This CDR3 is 13 amino acids long. The CDR3 sequence: CASTQGHGSEAFF. CDR3 sequence (DNA): TGTGCCAGCACTCAGGGGCACGGTTCTGAAGCTTTCTTT.

V gene TRBV6-5 combines with J gene TRBJ2-7; 11 nucleotides match TRBD1. Germline V gives CDR1 MNHEY, CDR2 SVGAGI. The junction had 8 bases not matched to a gene; V was cut back by 2 bases and J by 5 bases. The CDR3 has 16 residues. The CDR3 region is CASSYPRTGGGHEQYF. CDR3 DNA sequence: TGTGCCAGCAGTTACCCAAGGACAGGGGGCGGACACGAGCAGTACTTC.

The chain combines TRBV30 with TRBJ1-5; D not resolved. The CDR3 spans 13 residues. Germline loops: CDR1 GTSNPN, CDR2 SVGIG (reference sequence). Trimming took off 1 base at V and 3 bases at J, with 7 bases between the two ends. CDR3 protein: CAWSAGPNQPQHF. The CDR3 DNA is TGTGCCTGGAGTGCGGGTCCCAATCAGCCCCAGCATTTT. The whole variable domain, filled in from reference TRBV30 and TRBJ1-5, reads SQTIHQWPATLVQPVGSPLSLECTVEGTSNPNLYWYRQAAGRGLQLLFYSVGIGQISSEVPQNLSASRPQDRQFILSSKKLLLSDSGFYLCAWSAGPNQPQHFGDGTRLSIL.

The V call is TRBV7-8, the J call TRBJ1-1; perhaps TRBD1 as D (5 bases). CDR3 length equals 15 residues. The V gene's germline CDR1 is SGHVS and CDR2 FQNEAQ. Trimming pared 5 bases from V and 6 bases from J, leaving 19 bases between. CDR3 bases: TGTGCCAGCAGCCCGCGCGAAGGGGTCGGGGCTGAAGCTTTCTTT. Protein sequence: CASSPREGVGAEAFF.

The chain employs TRBV28 and TRBJ1-2; D remains ambiguous. CDR1 and CDR2 from the germline V gene are MDHEN and SYDVKM. The CDR3 totals 14 residues. Trimming stripped 6 bases from V and 5 bases from J, with 16 bases between. CDR3 sequence: CASSPPRTDYGYTF. The DNA of the CDR3 is TGTGCCAGCAGCCCTCCCCGGACGGATTATGGCTACACCTTC.

This clone was recorded a few times. The chain recombines TRBV6-5 with TRBJ2-1; D remains ambiguous. The CDR3 spans 13 residues. The germline V gene has CDR1 MNHEY and CDR2 SVGAGI. V lost 6 bases, J lost 5 bases, and 11 bases lay in between. This CDR3 is CASSLSAHNEQFF. In DNA form, the CDR3 reads TGTGCCAGCAGCCTCTCCGCCCACAATGAGCAGTTCTTC.

This chain uses TRBV30 with TRBJ2-1, with 7 nucleotides matching TRBD2. CDR3 length equals 14 residues. Per germline, CDR1 GTSNPN and CDR2 SVGIG (reference sequence). V was pared by 0 bases and J by 6 bases, with 5 bases of the junction left unmatched. The CDR3 region is CAWSVRGGGNEQFF. The CDR3 DNA reads as TGTGCCTGGAGTGTCCGTGGGGGGGGCAATGAGCAGTTCTTC. Full variable domain (outside the CDR3, taken from reference TRBV30 and TRBJ2-1): SQTIHQWPATLVQPVGSPLSLECTVEGTSNPNLYWYRQAAGRGLQLLFYSVGIGQISSEVPQNLSASRPQDRQFILSSKKLLLSDSGFYLCAWSVRGGGNEQFFGPGTRLTVL.

This rearrangement joins TRBV28 to TRBJ2-1; D unresolved. The ends were cut back, 4 bases at V and 4 bases at J, with 8 bases in the middle. The CDR3 has 13 residues. Germline CDR1 MDHEN, CDR2 SYDVKM. The CDR3 nucleotides read TGTGCCAGCAGTTCCTACAGTTACAATGAGCAGTTCTTC. Protein: CASSSYSYNEQFF. Together with reference TRBV28 and TRBJ2-1, the CDR3 gives the full variable domain: DVKVTQSSRYLVKRTGEKVFLECVQDMDHENMFWYRQDPGLGLRLIYFSYDVKMKEKGDIPEGYSVSREKKERFSLILESASTNQTSMYLCASSSYSYNEQFFGPGTRLTVL.

This chain joins TRBV11-3 and TRBJ2-7; 12 nucleotides line up with TRBD2. Germline V gene lookup returns CDR1 SGHNT and CDR2 YENEEA. This CDR3 spans 16 amino acids. The V segment lost 3 bases and the J segment 5 bases; nucleotides outside the gene matches: 8. Here the CDR3 reads CASSFFLAGGPDEQYF. The CDR3 DNA is TGTGCCAGCAGCTTCTTCCTAGCGGGAGGGCCGGACGAGCAGTACTTC.

The chain links TRBV11-3 to TRBJ2-3, with 9 bases aligning to TRBD2. V shed 3 bases, J shed 1 base, and the junction held 5 bases outside the gene matches. The V gene's germline CDR1 is SGHNT and CDR2 YENEEA. This CDR3 contains 16 residues. The CDR3 is CASSFSGSRGTDTQYF. CDR3 DNA sequence: TGTGCCAGCAGCTTTAGCGGGAGTCGGGGCACAGATACGCAGTATTTT. Variable domain in full (rest from reference TRBV11-3 and TRBJ2-3): EAGVVQSPRYKIIEKKQPVAFWCNPISGHNTLYWYLQNLGQGPELLIRYENEEAVDDSQLPKDRFSAERLKGVDSTLKIQPAELGDSAVYLCASSFSGSRGTDTQYFGPGTRLTVL.